This T cell receptor (beta chain) is from a study of cytomegalovirus exposure and HLA in healthy donors. The repertoire was sequenced with immunoSEQ multiplex PCR; TCRdb's copy has only in-frame clones and lacks some. In the table there are around 190,000 clones, around 86% of which are singletons. There are 13 residues in the CDR3. Germline assignment: CDR1 SEHNR and CDR2 FQNEAQ (reference sequence). The trim removed 5 bases at V and 5 bases at J, leaving 3 bases unmatched. The donors were members of the validation cohort, which comprised about 130 subjects and was separate from the first cohort of fewer than 700 subjects.

The rearrangement joins TRBV7-9 to TRBJ1-2, with 9 bases that match TRBD1. This clonotype was obtained from a man aged 25-45 years in good health and CMV-seropositive. The sample was PBMCs. The CDR3 DNA is TGTGCCAGCAGCACGACAGGGGGGTATGGCTACACCTTC. Its protein product is CASSTTGGYGYTF.